This TCR beta chain was recorded in a study of identical twins. This clonotype was seen a few times. TCRdb reanalysed the 5' RACE reads using MiXCR and keeps one entry per CDR3 protein. The table includes roughly 710,000 distinct CDR3 sequences, less than 7% detected once. This CDR3 is 15 amino acids long. Germline assignment: CDR1 KGHSH and CDR2 LQKENI. V lost 8 bases, J lost 0 bases, and 14 bases lay in between. The V gene is TRBV18, the J gene TRBJ2-1, with D hard to call. This sequence originates from a man between 18 and 35 years old in good health. Sample: naive T cells sorted from blood. CDR3 bases: TGTGCCAGCCAGGTTGGCACCGGCTCCTACAATGAGCAGTTCTTC. This codes for CASQVGTGSYNEQFF.